One sample yielded the 2 T cell receptor beta chains listed below, sequenced in a study of blood T cell repertoires in COVID-19. Assay: immunoSEQ multiplex PCR; the TCRdb copy retains only in-frame clones and omits some. The sample includes about 110,000 clones, approximately 83% of them seen just once. The sample comprised peripheral blood. The source is a man in his fifties or sixties with acute or convalescent COVID-19.

This clone was detected once. The V call is TRBV3-1 (or the pseudogene TRBV3-2), the J call TRBJ1-1, with no clear D. Germline loops: CDR1 LGHDT, CDR2 YNNKEL (reference sequence). This CDR3 contains 16 residues. With 4 bases removed from V and 0 bases from J, the gap between germline ends came to 15 bases. CDR3 region: CASSRQRAGLNTEAFF. CDR3 sequence (DNA): TGTGCCAGCAGCCGCCAGAGGGCCGGCTTGAACACTGAAGCTTTCTTT.

The chain links TRBV5-1 to TRBJ1-2, with D perhaps TRBD1 (5 bases). The germline V and J ends were trimmed by 0 bases and 3 bases, with 6 bases remaining between them. CDR3 size: 13 residues. CDR1 is SGHRS, CDR2 YFSETQ, per germline. CDR3 DNA: TGCGCCAGCAGCTTGGGGGGCGACTATGGCTACACCTTC. Amino acid sequence: CASSLGGDYGYTF.